The 30 T cell receptor beta chains below all came from one sample that was sequenced in a study of cytomegalovirus exposure and HLA in healthy donors. 13 Jbeta primers and 60 Vbeta primers were used for the PCR. Produced via immunoSEQ multiplex PCR; TCRdb's table is partial and in-frame only. The repertoire holds 120,000 to 150,000 clones, with over 60% as singletons. The specimen sequenced was PBMCs. The origin of the receptors is a woman aged 25 to 39 in good health and CMV-seropositive.

This clone has a handful of counts. The chain is built from TRBV7-8 and TRBJ1-3, with D unresolved. There are 13 residues in the CDR3. From germline, CDR1 is SGHVS and CDR2 FQNEAQ. V was cut by 2 bases and J by 2 bases, with 4 bases left in between. Written as DNA, the CDR3 is TGTGCCAGCAGCTTAAATACTGGAAACACCATATATTTT. Amino acid sequence: CASSLNTGNTIYF.

This clone was picked up a small number of times. V and J are TRBV7-2 and TRBJ1-4, with D possibly TRBD1 on 5 matching bases. This CDR3 has 14 residues. CDR1 SGHTA and CDR2 FQGNSA come from the germline V gene. With 4 bases removed from V and 7 bases from J, the gap between germline ends came to 13 bases. The CDR3 spells CASSSHLGGEKLFF. CDR3 in DNA: TGTGCCAGCAGCTCGCACCTCGGGGGTGAAAAACTGTTTTTT.

The chain combines TRBV9 with TRBJ2-2, with D perhaps matching TRBD2 (6 bases). Trimming removed 4 bases from V and 2 bases from J, with 15 bases in between. The CDR3 extends over 16 amino acids. The germline CDR1 and CDR2 sequences are SGDLS and YYNGEE. This CDR3 is CASSLDGGSNTGELFF. In DNA, the CDR3 is TGTGCCAGCAGCCTAGACGGGGGTTCTAACACCGGGGAGCTGTTTTTT. The whole variable domain, filled in from reference TRBV9 and TRBJ2-2, reads DSGVTQTPKHLITATGQRVTLRCSPRSGDLSVYWYQQSLDQGLQFLIQYYNGEERAKGNILERFSAQQFPDLHSELNLSSLELGDSALYFCASSLDGGSNTGELFFGEGSRLTVL.

The chain couples TRBV2 to TRBJ2-6, with D perhaps matching TRBD2 (5 bases). V was pared by 5 bases and J by 2 bases, with 13 bases between. Germline values: CDR1 SNHLY, CDR2 FYNNEI. The CDR3 runs 16 residues. CDR3 loop: CASSFDGVTGANVLTF. CDR3 bases: TGTGCCAGCAGTTTTGACGGGGTGACTGGGGCCAACGTCCTGACTTTC. Looking up the rest from reference TRBV2 and TRBJ2-6 gives the full variable domain: EPEVTQTPSHQVTQMGQEVILRCVPISNHLYFYWYRQILGQKVEFLVSFYNNEISEKSEIFDDQFSVERPDGSNFTLKIRSTKLEDSAMYFCASSFDGVTGANVLTFGAGSRLTVL.

The table lists this clone with a few counts. The chain links TRBV19 to TRBJ2-1, with a possible D match to TRBD1 (5 bases). Per the germline V gene, CDR1 is LNHDA and CDR2 is SQIVND (reference sequence). This CDR3 has 14 amino acids. Trimming pared 6 bases from V and 4 bases from J, leaving 13 bases between. CDR3 residues: CASRGQGTYNEQFF. Written as DNA, the CDR3 is TGTGCCAGTAGGGGCCAGGGCACGTACAATGAGCAGTTCTTC.

CDR3 amino acids: CASSSASGEQYF. The CDR3 bases are TGTGCCAGCAGCTCGGCTAGCGGCGAGCAGTACTTC. The chain joins TRBV13 to TRBJ2-7, with 7 bases fitting TRBD2. Germline CDR1 is PRHDT and CDR2 is FYEKMQ (reference sequence). Losses at the gene ends were 4 bases for V and 6 bases for J; bases not matched to a gene: 3. CDR3 length: 12 amino acids.

The CDR3, as DNA: TGTGCCAGCTCACCAACATCCGGGGGAACTGGAAACACCATATATTTT. Residues: CASSPTSGGTGNTIYF. The V and J genes are TRBV18 and TRBJ1-3, with D possibly TRBD1 on 5 matching bases. CDR1 and CDR2 from the germline V gene are KGHSH and LQKENI. The CDR3 runs 16 residues. The germline V and J ends were trimmed by 2 bases and 2 bases, with 13 bases remaining between them. The full variable domain, its missing parts supplied by reference TRBV18 and TRBJ1-3, is NAGVMQNPRHLVRRRGQEARLRCSPMKGHSHVYWYRQLPEEGLKFMVYLQKENIIDESGMPKERFSAEFPKEGPSILRIQQVVRGDSAAYFCASSPTSGGTGNTIYFGEGSWLTVV.

The V call is TRBV6-6, the J call TRBJ2-5, with TRBD2 matching over 7 bases. Germline trimming cut 10 bases from V and 5 bases from J; bases unmatched to any gene: 7. There are 12 residues in the CDR3. The V gene's germline CDR1 is MNHNY and CDR2 SVGAGI (reference sequence). In DNA form, the CDR3 reads TGTGCCACGGCGGGAGTTGGCGAGACCCAGTACTTC. This translates into CATAGVGETQYF.

Only a few counts were recorded for this clone. The chain employs TRBV29-1 and TRBJ1-1, with D uncertain. From germline, CDR1 is SQVTM and CDR2 ANQGSEA. V was trimmed by 5 bases and J by 0 bases, leaving 16 bases between them. The CDR3 runs to 15 residues. CDR3 sequence reads: CSVSGGWAMNTEAFF. The CDR3 DNA sequence: TGCAGCGTTTCGGGAGGGTGGGCCATGAACACTGAAGCTTTCTTT. Looking up the rest from reference TRBV29-1 and TRBJ1-1 gives the full variable domain: SAVISQKPSRDICQRGTSLTIQCQVDSQVTMMFWYRQQPGQSLTLIATANQGSEATYESGFVIDKFPISRPNLTFSTLTVSNMSPEDSSIYLCSVSGGWAMNTEAFFGQGTRLTVV.

This clone was picked up a small number of times. This sequence joins TRBV9 and TRBJ2-1, with 11 bases that match TRBD2. CDR1 SGDLS and CDR2 YYNGEE come from the germline V gene. V lost 2 bases, J lost 9 bases, and 4 bases stayed unmatched. There are 14 residues in the CDR3. In DNA form, the CDR3 reads TGTGCCAGCAGCGTTAGCGGGGGGGCTGGTGAGCAGTTCTTC. It translates to CASSVSGGAGEQFF.

This clone was seen only a few times. This sequence joins TRBV27 and TRBJ1-1; no firm D call. Germline V CDR1 and CDR2: MNHEY, SMNVEV (reference sequence). This CDR3 has 13 residues. V shed 4 bases and J shed 7 bases, with 13 bases lying between them. Here the CDR3 reads CASSSGGRFEAFF. For the CDR3, the DNA is TGTGCCAGCAGTTCCGGTGGTCGGTTTGAAGCTTTCTTT.

The chain links TRBV27 to TRBJ2-4; weak D call: TRBD1 (5 bases). Germline V lookup: CDR1 MNHEY, CDR2 SMNVEV (reference sequence). The length of the CDR3 is 13 residues. Trimming removed 5 bases from V and 2 bases from J, with 7 bases in between. The CDR3 DNA sequence: TGTGCCAGCAGTAAGGGGACCAAAAACATTCAGTACTTC. Translating gives CASSKGTKNIQYF.

The rearrangement joins TRBV7-6 to TRBJ1-1; D remains ambiguous. Germline loops: CDR1 SGHVS, CDR2 FNYEAQ. The V end was cut by 5 bases, the J end by 3 bases, with 16 bases between. The CDR3 totals 15 residues. CDR3 residues: CASSPRGNRYTEAFF. The CDR3 bases are TGTGCCAGCAGCCCCCGAGGGAACAGATACACTGAAGCTTTCTTT.

This chain links TRBV18 with TRBJ2-1; TRBD2 matches 8 bases. V trimming: 3 bases; J trimming: 6 bases; junction bases outside the gene matches: 10. Germline lookup yields CDR1 KGHSH and CDR2 LQKENI. The CDR3 contains 16 residues. CDR3 coding DNA: TGTGCCAGCTCACCCGGTACGGGGGGGCAGGGCAATGAGCAGTTCTTC. It is translated as CASSPGTGGQGNEQFF.

The V and J genes are TRBV29-1 and TRBJ2-6, with 11 bases lining up with TRBD2. The CDR3 spans 16 residues. The germline V gene encodes CDR1 SQVTM and CDR2 ANQGSEA. The V gene end was trimmed by 5 bases and the J gene end by 2 bases; junction bases not matched to a gene: 5. CDR3 sequence (DNA): TGCAGCGTTTTAGCGGGGGGGGTACCTGGGGCCAACGTCCTGACTTTC. Its protein product is CSVLAGGVPGANVLTF.

The chain has TRBV5-6 and TRBJ2-5, with TRBD1 matching over 8 bases. The V gene end was trimmed by 2 bases and the J gene end by 7 bases; junction bases not matched to a gene: 10. The germline CDR1 and CDR2 sequences are SGHDT and YYEEEE. This CDR3 region has 15 residues. The CDR3 loop reads CASSFRYQGAGTQYF. The DNA for the CDR3 is TGTGCCAGCAGCTTCCGCTACCAGGGGGCCGGGACCCAGTACTTC. Drawing the rest from reference TRBV5-6 and TRBJ2-5, the complete variable domain is DAGVTQSPTHLIKTRGQQVTLRCSPKSGHDTVSWYQQALGQGPQFIFQYYEEEERQRGNFPDRFSGHQFPNYSSELNVNALLLGDSALYLCASSFRYQGAGTQYFGPGTRLLVL.

The chain links TRBV7-9 to TRBJ2-3; D call uncertain. CDR1 is SEHNR and CDR2 is FQNEAQ in the germline V gene (reference sequence). V lost 2 bases and J 2 bases, leaving 2 bases between the germline ends. This CDR3 comprises 12 residues. CDR3 DNA: TGTGCCAGCAGCTTACTCACAGATACGCAGTATTTT. Its translation: CASSLLTDTQYF. The complete variable domain, with remaining parts taken from reference TRBV7-9 and TRBJ2-3, reads DTGVSQNPRHKITKRGQNVTFRCDPISEHNRLYWYRQTLGQGPEFLTYFQNEAQLEKSRLLSDRFSAERPKGSFSTLEIQRTEQGDSAMYLCASSLLTDTQYFGPGTRLTVL.

The chain couples TRBV7-9 to TRBJ2-5; 9 bases map to TRBD2. V was pared by 4 bases and J by 3 bases, with 6 bases of the junction left unmatched. Germline V CDR1 and CDR2: SEHNR, FQNEAQ (reference sequence). The CDR3 is 15 residues long. This chain's CDR3 is CASSSWTSAKETQYF. CDR3 bases: TGTGCCAGCAGCTCGTGGACTAGCGCCAAAGAGACCCAGTACTTC.

This clone was seen a few times. This sequence joins TRBV5-6 and TRBJ1-5; D gene ambiguous. With 0 bases removed from V and 3 bases from J, the gap between germline ends came to 13 bases. The CDR3 covers 16 residues. Germline assignment: CDR1 SGHDT and CDR2 YYEEEE. This chain's CDR3 is CASSLGRHLFNQPQHF. The CDR3 region has the DNA TGTGCCAGCAGCTTGGGCAGGCACCTGTTCAATCAGCCCCAGCATTTT.

V is TRBV28 and J is TRBJ1-2; 8 bases are shared with TRBD1. J lost 1 base, V lost 9 bases, and 10 bases had no gene match. The CDR3 loop spans 15 amino acids. The germline gives CDR1 MDHEN, CDR2 SYDVKM. This CDR3 reads CASKATQGGNYGYTF. The CDR3 region has the DNA TGTGCCAGTAAGGCCACACAGGGGGGTAACTATGGCTACACCTTC.

The genes are TRBV4-2 and TRBJ1-2, with D unresolved. CDR1 is LGHNA and CDR2 is YNFKEQ in the germline V gene. Deletions cut 0 bases from V and 2 bases from J, with 7 bases between. This CDR3 comprises 14 residues. CDR3 DNA sequence: TGTGCCAGCAGCCAAGATTACGGGAACTATGGCTACACCTTC. It encodes CASSQDYGNYGYTF.

Only one count was recorded for this clone. This chain connects TRBV7-9 to TRBJ1-1; 7 bases agree with TRBD1. The CDR3 runs to 14 residues. Per the germline V gene, CDR1 is SEHNR and CDR2 is FQNEAQ (reference sequence). The J segment lost 7 bases and the V segment lost 4 bases, leaving 9 bases of the junction unmatched. The CDR3 nucleotides read TGTGCCAGCAGCTCATACACAGGGGCGGGTGAAGCTTTCTTT. It specifies CASSSYTGAGEAFF.

This clone was counted a single time. The rearrangement uses TRBV5-4 and TRBJ2-3, with a possible D match to TRBD2 (6 bases). The CDR3 contains 14 residues. Per germline, CDR1 SGHNT and CDR2 YYREEE (reference sequence). Trimming pared 0 bases from V and 6 bases from J, leaving 11 bases between. CDR3 DNA sequence: TGTGCCAGCAGCTTGGAGTCGGGAGCCGATACGCAGTATTTT. Its translation: CASSLESGADTQYF.

A single count supports this clone. The chain joins TRBV5-1 to TRBJ1-5, with D tentatively TRBD1 (6 bases). There are 14 residues in the CDR3. Between the trimmed V and J ends, which lost 4 bases and 5 bases, there was a span of 13 bases. Germline V gene data show CDR1 as SGHRS and CDR2 as YFSETQ. The CDR3 DNA follows: TGCGCCAGCAGCCACAGGGTCGGAGATCAGCCCCAGCATTTT. Amino acids: CASSHRVGDQPQHF.

The chain employs TRBV19 and TRBJ2-1, with 10 bases that match TRBD1. The trim removed 1 base at V and 3 bases at J, leaving 3 bases unmatched. Germline CDR1 and CDR2: LNHDA and SQIVND (reference sequence). The CDR3 consists of 16 residues. The CDR3 region is CASSIAGTGVYNEQFF. CDR3 DNA: TGTGCCAGTAGTATAGCGGGGACAGGGGTCTACAATGAGCAGTTCTTC.

The chain combines TRBV6-1 with TRBJ1-3; D is unresolved. Trimming took 8 bases from V and 0 from J, leaving 11 bases between them. Germline V gives CDR1 MNHNS, CDR2 SASEGT. This CDR3 has 14 amino acids. The CDR3 DNA sequence: TGTGCCAGCCAGACGGGGAGCTCTGGAAACACCATATATTTT. Protein: CASQTGSSGNTIYF.

The chain has TRBV11-2 and TRBJ1-1; D gene uncertain. The V end was cut by 1 base, the J end by 0 bases, with 12 bases between. This CDR3 contains 16 residues. Germline lookup yields CDR1 SGHAT and CDR2 FQNNGV. The CDR3 reads CASSLASGILNTEAFF. The CDR3 nucleotides read TGTGCCAGCAGCTTAGCGTCTGGCATACTGAACACTGAAGCTTTCTTT.

As concerns this clone: Other DNA variants within this sample encode the same CDR3. The CDR3 region has the DNA TGTGCCAGTAGTAGCTTGGCGGGAACCTACAATGAGCAGTTCTTC. Its protein is CASSSLAGTYNEQFF. The chain links TRBV19 to TRBJ2-1; D possibly corresponds to TRBD2 (6 bases). Germline values: CDR1 LNHDA, CDR2 SQIVND (reference sequence). This CDR3 contains 15 residues. Trimming took 4 bases from V and 2 from J, leaving 12 bases between them.

This clone was recorded only once. This rearrangement joins TRBV21-1 to TRBJ2-1; the table calls TRBD2, which could not be checked here. TRBV21-1 represents a pseudogene. There are 17 residues in the CDR3. This CDR3 reads CASSKGGLAGGRGEQFF. The CDR3 coding sequence is TGTGCCAGCAGCAAAGGGGGACTAGCGGGAGGGCGGGGTGAGCAGTTCTTC.

V and J are TRBV5-4 and TRBJ1-2; D gene unclear. Trimming shortened V by 0 bases and J by 8 bases, and 11 bases separated the two germline ends. Germline V gene lookup returns CDR1 SGHNT and CDR2 YYREEE (reference sequence). The CDR3 is made up of 13 amino acids. The CDR3 DNA is TGTGCCAGCAGCTTGGCTAGGATCGGCGGCTACACCTTC. Residues: CASSLARIGGYTF.